This T cell receptor (beta chain) was identified during a study of cytomegalovirus exposure and HLA in healthy donors. CDR3 length: 16 residues. CDR1 LNHDA and CDR2 SQIVND come from the germline V gene (reference sequence). Trimming removed 0 bases from V and 3 bases from J, with 13 bases in between. The repertoire was sequenced with immunoSEQ multiplex PCR; TCRdb's copy has only in-frame clones and lacks some. The sample shows 60,000 to 85,000 clones, roughly 95% of them seen only once. This receptor was identified in a woman under 30 in good health and CMV-seropositive. The gene calls are TRBV19 and TRBJ2-3; a possible D gene is TRBD2 (6 bases). Sequencing was performed on PBMCs. Written as DNA, the CDR3 is TGTGCCAGTAGTATAGATCGGGGGAGAGGTACAGATACGCAGTATTTT. Translated, it gives CASSIDRGRGTDTQYF.